Listed below are T cell receptor beta chains from one sample, sequenced in a study of CD8+CD57+ T cells in acquired aplastic anemia. Using its own MiXCR run on the reads, TCRdb lists one record per CDR3 protein. The table records around 170,000 distinct CDR3 sequences, just under 65% of them present only once. Sequencing was performed on sorted CD4+, CD8+, or CD8+CD57+ T cells (not recorded which) from PBMCs. The origin of the receptors is a human donor in good health. Both conserved end residues are part of each CDR3. A D gene is named only where the DNA matches it firmly. Rows give clone size only sometimes, using once, few, many, or a class for an expanded clone.

size	D	J	V	DNA	CDR3
.	.	TRBJ1-1	TRBV7-9	TGTGCCAGCAGCCCGAAGTGGGGCAGGAACACTGAAGCTTTCTTT	CASSPKWGRNTEAFF
many	.	TRBJ2-5	TRBV5-8	TGTGCCAGCAGCTTGGTAGGGAACCAAGAGACCCAGTACTTC	CASSLVGNQETQYF
.	.	TRBJ1-3	TRBV19	TGTGCCAGCATCCCCGCGGACAGTTCTGGAAACACCATATATTTT	CASIPADSSGNTIYF
many	TRBD2	TRBJ2-3	TRBV29-1	TGCAGCGTTGAAGGGGGACTATACGCGGGAGAACCGGCAGATACGCAGTATTTT	CSVEGGLYAGEPADTQYF
.	TRBD1	TRBJ1-1	TRBV29-1	TGCAGCGTTTCTCAGACAGGGGCCACTGAAGCTTTCTTT	CSVSQTGATEAFF
.	.	TRBJ1-3	TRBV9	TGTGCCAGCAGCGTAGTGGACGGACACTCTGGAAACACCATATATTTT	CASSVVDGHSGNTIYF
.	TRBD2	TRBJ2-7	TRBV7-9	TGTGCCAGCAGCTTAGTGGCTAGCGGGAGGGAAGGGGGCTACGAGCAGTACTTC	CASSLVASGREGGYEQYF
.	.	TRBJ1-6	TRBV5-5	TGTGCCAGCAGCTTGAGTGTGTCAGCGGGGTCACCCCTCCACTTT	CASSLSVSAGSPLHF
.	TRBD1	TRBJ2-7	TRBV7-9	TGTGCCAGCAGCTACCAACCCGGGACAGGCTACGAGCAGTACTTC	CASSYQPGTGYEQYF
.	.	TRBJ2-1	TRBV7-9	TGTGCCAGCAGCTTAATGGGGACCTACAATGAGCAGTTCTTC	CASSLMGTYNEQFF
.	TRBD1	TRBJ1-5	TRBV28	TGTGCCAGCAGGCTGACAGGGGTCGGCAATCAGCCCCAGCATTTT	CASRLTGVGNQPQHF
.	.	TRBJ2-5	TRBV20-1	TGCAGTGCTAGGCCTGGGCGCCTGGTACGGGAGACCCAGTACTTC	CSARPGRLVRETQYF
many	TRBD2	TRBJ2-1	TRBV9	TGTGCCAGCAGCGTAGTGGCGGGAGGAGGGGATGAGCAGTTCTTC	CASSVVAGGGDEQFF
many	.	TRBJ1-5	TRBV7-8	TGTGCCAGCAGCTTACAGGACCTCAATCAGCCCCAGCATTTT	CASSLQDLNQPQHF
.	.	TRBJ2-3	TRBV6-4	TGTGCCAGCAGTGGACAGGGCACAGATACGCAGTATTTT	CASSGQGTDTQYF
many	.	TRBJ2-1	TRBV19	TGTGCCAGTAGTATAGGGACGGGGTCCTACAATGAGCAGTTCTTC	CASSIGTGSYNEQFF
many	TRBD1	TRBJ1-2	TRBV29-1	TGCAGCGTTAGAGGGGGCGCGGATGGCTACACCTTC	CSVRGGADGYTF
.	.	TRBJ2-1	TRBV24-1	TGTGCCACCAGTGATTTGGGCAGAGCCCCTGAGCAGTTCTTC	CATSDLGRAPEQFF
.	TRBD1	TRBJ1-1	TRBV5-6	TGTGCCAGCAGCTTGGCTACAGGGGGCACTGAAGCTTTCTTT	CASSLATGGTEAFF
.	.	TRBJ1-1	TRBV14	TGTGCCAGCAGCCCATCCTGGCCTCCGGCTGAAGCTTTCTTT	CASSPSWPPAEAFF
.	.	TRBJ1-2	TRBV5-5	TGCGCCAGCAGCTTGGAGTATCGGGTTTTGAGATATGGCTACACCTTC	CASSLEYRVLRYGYTF
.	.	TRBJ1-5	TRBV2	TGTGCCAGCAGTTGGGGGGCAGGCAATCAGCCCCAGCATTTT	CASSWGAGNQPQHF
.	.	TRBJ2-5	TRBV20-1	TGCAGTGCTAGTCCCGGGGTGGTAGAGACCCAGTACTTC	CSASPGVVETQYF
.	.	TRBJ2-1	TRBV7-9	TGTGCCAGCAGCCCGTCGGAAAGGGATGAGCAGTTCTTC	CASSPSERDEQFF
once	.	TRBJ2-7	TRBV27	TGTGCCAGCAGTTCAGTAGGGTACGAGCAGTACTTC	CASSSVGYEQYF
many	.	TRBJ2-3	TRBV6-4	TGTGCCAGCAGTGAGGGTGCCACAGATACGCAGTATTTT	CASSEGATDTQYF